This T cell receptor (beta chain) was documented in a study of regulatory T cells in long-lasting Graves disease. Arm-PCR of CDR3 regions and iRepertoire HTBI primers were used to build TCR beta libraries. In TCRdb, the multiplex PCR reads were re-called with MiXCR into one record per CDR3 protein. The sample records 620,000 or so distinct CDR3 sequences, 15% to 20% being singletons. Time point described: newly diagnosed GD, antithyroid drugs for less than 3 months. From RNA extracted from PBMCs, the TCR library was made. CDR1 and CDR2 (germline): MDHEN, SYDVKM. The CDR3 has 16 amino acids. After removal of 3 bases from V and 5 bases from J, the junction contained 7 bases not matched to a gene. This clonotype was observed at least ten times. The same data also went into a second study, on T cells in Graves' hyperthyroidism and ophthalmopathy.

Sequenced here: peripheral blood mononuclear cells (PBMCs), sampled at new diagnosis, from a patient treated with antithyroid drugs. The chain combines TRBV28 with TRBJ2-1, with TRBD2 matching over 10 bases. The receptor was derived from a woman aged 25 to 39 with Graves disease. Written as DNA, the CDR3 is TGTGCCAGCAGTTTCCTGAGCGGGAGGGCCCACAATGAGCAGTTCTTC. It codes for CASSFLSGRAHNEQFF.